This TCR beta chain was observed in a study of blood T cell repertoires in COVID-19. As for the study in general: The study drew acute and convalescent COVID-19 samples from the United States, Italy and Spain. The analysed material was cDNA or gDNA that came from T cells, B-cell-depleted T cells, or PBMCs.

Original processing notes: Nucleated cell counts were estimated from reference gene primer amplification. Here immunoSEQ multiplex PCR was the method, and the copy in TCRdb shows in-frame clones only, minus some. V and J calls and clone size are given by that table; D and trimming were obtained from the DNA. In the table there are more than 250,000 clones, about 82% of which are singletons. This clone occurred once. This TCR was recovered from a woman in her 50s with acute or convalescent COVID-19. The specimen sequenced was peripheral blood.

CDR3 region: CASSLMITGTQYF. In DNA form, the CDR3 reads TGTGCCAGCAGCTTAATGATCACCGGGACGCAGTATTTT. The chain employs TRBV7-6 and TRBJ2-3; D remains unclear. Germline lookup yields CDR1 SGHVS and CDR2 FNYEAQ. V shed 2 bases and J shed 9 bases, with 12 bases lying between them. There are 13 residues in the CDR3.